This entry lists 2 T cell receptor beta chains sequenced from one sample in a study of siplizumab effects on memory and regulatory T cells. TCRdb keeps only in-frame clones here, not all; method: immunoSEQ multiplex PCR. This table has some 97,000 clones, about 90% appearing once. The specimen sequenced was Tregs sorted from blood. The receptors originated from a human donor in good health.

The V gene is TRBV6-6, the J gene TRBJ2-3; 11 positions agree with TRBD1. This CDR3 is built from 16 residues. V lost 4 bases and J lost 3; bases outside the gene matches: 6. Germline lookup yields CDR1 MNHNY and CDR2 SVGAGI (reference sequence). The CDR3 here is CASSSRTGGTTDTQYF. CDR3 nucleotide sequence: TGTGCCAGCAGTTCCAGGACAGGGGGCACGACAGATACGCAGTATTTT.

The J gene is TRBJ2-5, the V gene TRBV6-1; possible D gene TRBD2, 5 bases. Germline V gene lookup returns CDR1 MNHNS and CDR2 SASEGT. The CDR3 spans 13 residues. Trimming stripped 4 bases from V and 5 bases from J, with 11 bases between. This CDR3 is CASSGQRVETQYF. CDR3 nucleotides: TGTGCCAGCAGTGGGCAGAGGGTTGAGACCCAGTACTTC.